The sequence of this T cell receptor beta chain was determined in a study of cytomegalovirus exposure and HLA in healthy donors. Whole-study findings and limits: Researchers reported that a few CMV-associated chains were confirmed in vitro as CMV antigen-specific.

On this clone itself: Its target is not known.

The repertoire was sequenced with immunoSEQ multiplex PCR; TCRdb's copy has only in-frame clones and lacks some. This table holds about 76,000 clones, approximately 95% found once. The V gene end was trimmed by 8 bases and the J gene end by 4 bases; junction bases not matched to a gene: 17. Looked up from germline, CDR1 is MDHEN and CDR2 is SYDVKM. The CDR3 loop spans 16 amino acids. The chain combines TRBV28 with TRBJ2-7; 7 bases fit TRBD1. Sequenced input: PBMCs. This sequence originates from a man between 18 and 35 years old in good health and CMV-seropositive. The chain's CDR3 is CASFIGPPTGPYEQYF. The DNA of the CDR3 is TGTGCCAGCTTTATTGGGCCCCCGACAGGGCCTTACGAGCAGTACTTC.